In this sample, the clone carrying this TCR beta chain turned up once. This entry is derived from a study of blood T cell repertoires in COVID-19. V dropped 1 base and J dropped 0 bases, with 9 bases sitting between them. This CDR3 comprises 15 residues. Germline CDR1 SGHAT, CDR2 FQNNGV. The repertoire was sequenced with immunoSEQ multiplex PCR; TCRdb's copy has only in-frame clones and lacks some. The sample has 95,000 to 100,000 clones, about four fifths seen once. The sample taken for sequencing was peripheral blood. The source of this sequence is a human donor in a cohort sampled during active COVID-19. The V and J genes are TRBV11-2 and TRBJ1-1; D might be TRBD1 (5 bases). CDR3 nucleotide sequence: TGTGCCAGCAGCTTAGGGGGGGTGTTGAACACTGAAGCTTTCTTT. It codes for CASSLGGVLNTEAFF.